One and the same sample provided the 29 T cell receptor beta chains below, sequenced in a study of blood T cells in healthy people across ages. It was with a sample-barcoded 5' primer and a J-beta primer mix that a second PCR of about 7 to 12 cycles was run. TCRdb processed the 5' RACE reads anew with MiXCR; each CDR3 protein has one entry. The data hold fewer than 800,000 distinct CDR3 sequences, with approximately 25% observed a single time. These data also formed part of another study, on T cells of mothers and their children.

Sequenced input: blood. These TCRs come from a boy younger than 18 in good health.

In its sample, this clonotype was seen a few times. V is TRBV12-3 or TRBV12-4 and J is TRBJ2-2; TRBD2 matches at 8 bases. V was clipped by 7 bases and J by 7 bases; unmatched bases: 14. CDR3 size: 16 residues. This CDR3 is CASTNVPGLGGGELFF. The DNA of the CDR3 is TGTGCCAGCACCAATGTCCCGGGACTAGGTGGCGGGGAGCTGTTTTTT.

This chain joins TRBV7-2 and TRBJ1-2; D is ambiguous. V gave up 5 bases and J gave up 6 bases, with 16 bases separating them. From germline, CDR1 is SGHTA and CDR2 FQGNSA. The CDR3 runs to 14 residues. In DNA, the CDR3 is TGTGCCAGCAGCGCCTCCGGCGGGGAGCATGGCTACACCTTC. It encodes CASSASGGEHGYTF.

This clonotype was observed a few times. The CDR3 nucleotides are TGCAGTGCCTTACAGGAGCCTGGAAACACCATATATTTT. It encodes CSALQEPGNTIYF. V is TRBV20-1 and J is TRBJ1-3, with TRBD1 as a possible D gene (5 bases). Germline assignment: CDR1 DFQATT and CDR2 SNEGSKA (reference sequence). The CDR3 loop spans 13 amino acids. Deletions cut 6 bases from V and 2 bases from J, with 11 bases between.

The sample holds many counts of this clonotype. The chain employs TRBV7-2 and TRBJ2-5; no clear D gene. The J call may not be correct, given that the DNA end is closer to TRBJ2-7. The CDR3 loop spans 12 amino acids. Germline CDR1 and CDR2: SGHTA and FQGNSA. CDR3 DNA sequence: TGTGCCAGCAGCTTCAGGTCCTACGAGCAGTACTTC. Protein: CASSFRSYEQYF.

As concerns this clonotype: The junction does not match germline at one end; this may be a read error. This chain connects TRBV3-1 to TRBJ2-1; 7 nucleotides line up with TRBD1. The CDR3 sequence is 14 residues long. Germline CDR1 and CDR2: LGHDT and YNNKEL (reference sequence). DNA for the CDR3: TGTGCCAGCAGCTCAAGACAGGGCTACAATGAGCGGTTCTTC. Its protein product is CASSSRQGYNERFF.

V is TRBV11-2 and J is TRBJ2-7, with D hard to call. The CDR3 is 12 residues long. V was pared by 0 bases and J by 7 bases, with 7 bases between. Germline V gives CDR1 SGHAT, CDR2 FQNNGV. The CDR3 spells CASSLDSVEQYF. The CDR3 region has the DNA TGTGCCAGCAGCTTAGATTCGGTAGAGCAGTACTTC.

V is TRBV9 and J is TRBJ2-5; possibly TRBD2 for D (6 bases). V lost 0 bases and J lost 3, with 12 bases in between. Germline CDR1 and CDR2: SGDLS and YYNGEE. CDR3 length: 15 amino acids. The CDR3 bases are TGTGCCAGCAGCGTAGTGGGTAGGAGGGAAGAGACCCAGTACTTC. Translated, it gives CASSVVGRREETQYF. The variable domain in full, completed from reference TRBV9 and TRBJ2-5, reads DSGVTQTPKHLITATGQRVTLRCSPRSGDLSVYWYQQSLDQGLQFLIQYYNGEERAKGNILERFSAQQFPDLHSELNLSSLELGDSALYFCASSVVGRREETQYFGPGTRLLVL.

The CDR3 coding sequence is TGTGCCAGCAGCTTAGGGACTAGGGCCGGGGAGCTGTTTTTT. Translating it yields CASSLGTRAGELFF. V gene TRBV7-2 combines with J gene TRBJ2-2; 7 bases line up with TRBD2. J gave up 6 bases and V 1 base, and 2 bases lay outside the gene matches. The CDR3 contains 14 residues. In germline, CDR1 is SGHTA, CDR2 FQGNSA.

This clonotype has a handful of counts. The gene calls are TRBV7-9 and TRBJ1-6; no clear D. V was pared by 5 bases and J by 9 bases, with 11 bases between. Germline values: CDR1 SEHNR, CDR2 FQNEAQ (reference sequence). The CDR3 is 13 residues long. In nucleotides, the CDR3 is TGTGCCAGCAGCCCCTTCGGGCCTTCACCCCTCCACTTT. It is translated as CASSPFGPSPLHF. Drawing the rest from reference TRBV7-9 and TRBJ1-6, the complete variable domain is DTGVSQNPRHKITKRGQNVTFRCDPISEHNRLYWYRQTLGQGPEFLTYFQNEAQLEKSRLLSDRFSAERPKGSFSTLEIQRTEQGDSAMYLCASSPFGPSPLHFGNGTRLTVT.

This clonotype has more than one count but fewer than ten. The junction differs from germline at one of its ends, possibly a read error. The rearrangement joins TRBV2 to TRBJ2-5, with D maybe TRBD2 (5 bases). CDR3 length equals 13 residues. Germline CDR1 and CDR2: SNHLY and FYNNEI. In DNA form, the CDR3 reads TGTGCCAGCAGCGAAGGACTGTTAGAGACCCAGTACTTC. It encodes CASSEGLLETQYF.

The chain couples TRBV5-1 to TRBJ2-3, with D maybe TRBD1 (6 bases). CDR1 is SGHRS, CDR2 YFSETQ, per germline. V gave up 0 bases and J gave up 3 bases, with 11 bases separating them. The CDR3 consists of 15 residues. This CDR3 is CASSLVTGWTDTQYF. The CDR3 region has the DNA TGCGCCAGCAGCTTGGTGACAGGATGGACAGATACGCAGTATTTT.

The chain couples TRBV28 to TRBJ2-5, with TRBD2 as a possible D gene (6 bases). Matching the DNA end better, TRBJ2-7 makes the J call doubtful. The CDR3 spans 15 residues. From germline, CDR1 is MDHEN and CDR2 SYDVKM. CDR3 sequence: CASRLYPSVSYEQYF. CDR3 in DNA: TGTGCCAGCAGGTTGTATCCTAGCGTTTCCTACGAGCAGTACTTC.

The chain has TRBV20-1 and TRBJ2-3, with 7 bases aligning to TRBD2. CDR1 and CDR2 (germline): DFQATT, SNEGSKA (reference sequence). The junction had 9 bases not matched to a gene; V was cut back by 3 bases and J by 0 bases. The length of the CDR3 is 16 residues. CDR3 protein: CSARRSSGVSTDTQYF. The CDR3 bases are TGCAGTGCTAGGAGATCTAGCGGAGTTAGCACAGATACGCAGTATTTT.

The chain uses TRBV5-1 and TRBJ2-5; 9 bases align to TRBD1. V lost 0 bases and J lost 11; bases outside the gene matches: 17. Germline values: CDR1 SGHRS, CDR2 YFSETQ. This CDR3 is 17 amino acids long. Written as DNA, the CDR3 is TGCGCCAGCAGCTTGGGGCGTGTGGGACAGGGAAAACACAAGCAGTACTTC. Amino acid sequence: CASSLGRVGQGKHKQYF.

The chain is built from TRBV10-1 and TRBJ1-5; unclear D gene. Germline assignment: CDR1 WNHNN and CDR2 SYGVQD (reference sequence). This CDR3 is 18 amino acids long. V was shortened by 5 bases and J by 0 bases, with 20 bases between the two germline ends. The CDR3 here is CASSSRTSNSYSNQPQHF. The CDR3 nucleotides read TGCGCCAGCAGTAGTCGGACGTCTAACTCTTATAGCAATCAGCCCCAGCATTTT.

This clonotype was counted between two and nine times. The V gene is TRBV11-1, the J gene TRBJ1-1, with D possibly being TRBD1 (6 bases). CDR1 is SGHAT and CDR2 is FQDESV in the germline V gene (reference sequence). The CDR3 consists of 15 residues. V dropped 5 bases and J dropped 4 bases, with 17 bases sitting between them. CDR3 loop: CASSPRGRLATEAFF. In DNA, the CDR3 is TGTGCCAGCAGCCCCAGGGGACGGTTGGCCACTGAAGCTTTCTTT.

This chain links TRBV5-1 with TRBJ2-7, with TRBD1 matching over 7 bases. V lost 6 bases to trimming and J lost 5 bases; unmatched junction nucleotides: 8. Germline loops: CDR1 SGHRS, CDR2 YFSETQ. This CDR3 has 13 amino acids. The CDR3 sequence is CASKISTGDEQYF. The CDR3 DNA sequence: TGCGCCAGCAAAATAAGTACAGGGGACGAGCAGTACTTC.

The chain uses TRBV28 and TRBJ2-5; 7 bases match TRBD1. The end of the DNA aligns better with TRBJ2-1, so the J call may be wrong. Germline CDR1 and CDR2: MDHEN and SYDVKM. The CDR3 consists of 14 residues. CDR3 in amino acids: CASNNRDRNSEQFF. The CDR3 DNA follows: TGTGCCAGCAACAATCGGGACAGAAACAGTGAGCAGTTCTTC.

The chain recombines TRBV15 with TRBJ2-1, with D perhaps being TRBD1 or TRBD2 (6 bases each). The CDR3 runs 15 residues. Germline CDR1 LNHNV, CDR2 YYDKDF (reference sequence). The V gene lost 0 bases and the J gene lost 1 base, with 7 bases spanning the gap. This CDR3 reads CATSREGGSYNEQFF. As DNA, the CDR3 is TGTGCCACCAGCAGAGAAGGGGGGTCCTACAATGAGCAGTTCTTC.

The chain combines TRBV29-1 with TRBJ1-2; perhaps TRBD1 as D (5 bases). The ends were cut back, 5 bases at V and 4 bases at J, with 14 bases in the middle. This CDR3 is 13 amino acids long. CDR1 and CDR2 from the germline V gene are SQVTM and ANQGSEA. The CDR3 here is CSVPVSGGYGYTF. CDR3 nucleotides: TGCAGCGTTCCTGTCTCGGGGGGCTATGGCTACACCTTC.

This clonotype was detected only a few times. V and J are TRBV5-4 and TRBJ1-1; D gene uncertain. The CDR3 consists of 12 residues. Germline CDR1 is SGHNT and CDR2 is YYREEE (reference sequence). V lost 6 bases, J lost 1 base, and 7 bases lay in between. The CDR3 region has the DNA TGTGCCAGCAACAAGGGGAACACTGAAGCTTTCTTT. As protein: CASNKGNTEAFF. Using reference TRBV5-4 and TRBJ1-1 for the parts outside the CDR3, the full variable domain is ETGVTQSPTHLIKTRGQQVTLRCSSQSGHNTVSWYQQALGQGPQFIFQYYREEENGRGNFPPRFSGLQFPNYSSELNVNALELDDSALYLCASNKGNTEAFFGQGTRLTVV.

CDR3 bases: TGCAGCGCGGGCCCCCGGGACCTGGGAGAGCAGTACTTC. It specifies CSAGPRDLGEQYF. The gene calls are TRBV29-1 and TRBJ2-7; either TRBD1 or TRBD2 may fit D (5 bases each). Trimming took 7 bases from V and 7 from J, leaving 20 bases between them. The CDR3 spans 13 residues. Germline CDR1 reads SQVTM; CDR2 reads ANQGSEA.

This sequence joins TRBV7-2 and TRBJ2-7; D gene uncertain. V lost 6 bases to trimming and J lost 5 bases, with 11 bases between them. The CDR3 covers 12 residues. The germline V gene has CDR1 SGHTA and CDR2 FQGNSA. CDR3 coding DNA: TGTGCCAGCAGTCCCCCGAGGAACGAGCAGTACTTC. It translates to CASSPPRNEQYF.

This clonotype was seen only a few times. This sequence joins TRBV4-2 and TRBJ2-5; 9 nucleotides align to TRBD2. CDR1 is LGHNA, CDR2 YNFKEQ, per germline. This CDR3 has 15 residues. The trim removed 1 base at V and 5 bases at J, leaving 5 bases unmatched. CDR3 DNA: TGTGCCAGCAGCCAAGGAGCGGGAGGTCGGGAGACCCAGTACTTC. The encoded protein is CASSQGAGGRETQYF.

The V call is TRBV7-2, the J call TRBJ2-3; D is unresolved. The V gene's germline CDR1 is SGHTA and CDR2 FQGNSA. The CDR3 is 15 residues long. Between the trimmed V and J ends, which lost 1 base and 2 bases, there was a span of 10 bases. In nucleotides, the CDR3 is TGTGCCAGCAGCTTAGTTTCCCGATCCACAGATACGCAGTATTTT. Translation: CASSLVSRSTDTQYF. The whole variable domain, filled in from reference TRBV7-2 and TRBJ2-3, reads GAGVSQSPSNKVTEKGKDVELRCDPISGHTALYWYRQSLGQGLEFLIYFQGNSAPDKSGLPSDRFSAERTGGSVSTLTIQRTQQEDSAVYLCASSLVSRSTDTQYFGPGTRLTVL.

This clonotype was seen many times. The J gene is TRBJ2-5, the V gene TRBV20-1; TRBD2 matches 10 bases. V lost 3 bases, J lost 4 bases, and 17 bases stayed unmatched. Germline V gene sequence: CDR1 DFQATT, CDR2 SNEGSKA (reference sequence). The CDR3 runs 18 residues. CDR3 in amino acids: CSASTPSGGTFGGETQYF. The CDR3 DNA reads as TGCAGTGCTAGTACCCCTAGCGGGGGCACGTTTGGGGGAGAGACCCAGTACTTC.

This chain links TRBV20-1 with TRBJ2-5; D gene ambiguous. Judging by the DNA end, TRBJ2-7 fits better; the J call may be wrong. Germline values: CDR1 DFQATT, CDR2 SNEGSKA (reference sequence). The CDR3 runs 13 residues. For the CDR3, the DNA is TGCAGTGCCAGGAATCGCTTCTCCTACGAGCAGTACTTC. Its translation: CSARNRFSYEQYF.

This clonotype has only a few counts. The chain recombines TRBV29-1 with TRBJ2-3, with TRBD1 matching over 7 bases. The V gene end was trimmed by 7 bases and the J gene end by 3 bases; junction bases not matched to a gene: 10. The CDR3 is made up of 14 amino acids. Germline CDR1 SQVTM, CDR2 ANQGSEA. CDR3 protein: CSADRAFRTDTQYF. Here the CDR3 DNA reads TGCAGCGCCGACAGGGCTTTTAGGACAGATACGCAGTATTTT.

This clonotype was observed a few times. CDR3 region: CSARPGLAGVSEQYF. The DNA of the CDR3 is TGCAGTGCTAGACCGGGACTAGCGGGAGTTAGCGAGCAGTACTTC. This chain connects TRBV20-1 to TRBJ2-7; 14 nucleotides agree with TRBD2. Germline V gene sequence: CDR1 DFQATT, CDR2 SNEGSKA (reference sequence). CDR3 length: 15 residues. V gave up 2 bases and J gave up 6 bases; unmatched junction bases: 6.